This T cell receptor beta chain was captured by sequencing in a study of T cells in women clearing cervical HPV infection. Study summary: Controls' single incident HPV16 infection cleared within 12 months without precancer. Cases' blood sampling followed lesion detection by median approximately 150 days (90 to 200).

On this clone: Its cognate antigen is unknown. With the read ending 3 residues before the CDR3 end, the germline J gene is used to fill in that end.

Study observations and caveats: It is unknown whether associations predate infection; no effector/memory or HPV-specific sorting. Cases carried less TRBV6-7 than controls: about 0.1% versus 0.15%.

The CDR3 is made up of 14 amino acids. V was pared by 4 bases and J by 1 base, with 12 bases between. CDR1 is SQVTM and CDR2 is ANQGSEA in the germline V gene. Produced via immunoSEQ multiplex PCR; TCRdb's table is partial and in-frame only. This table holds approximately 35,000 clones. V and J are TRBV29-1 and TRBJ2-3; D possibly corresponds to TRBD2 (6 bases). The sample taken for sequencing was blood buffy coat. The receptor was isolated from a woman aged 18 to 75 with a cervical HPV16 infection that either progressed to CIN3+ or cleared (not recorded which). The CDR3 loop reads CSVATSLRTDTQYF. Partial CDR3 DNA: TGCAGCGTTGCGACTAGTCTACGCACAGATACG.